The sequence of this TCR beta chain was determined in a study of T cell repertoires in cytomegalovirus infection. TCRdb re-analysed the reads in MiXCR, keeping a single row per CDR3 protein. Seen here are around 570,000 distinct CDR3 sequences, 40% observed once, and the top ten hold roughly 50%. This clonotype has only a few counts. Its antigen is not known. This specimen was cultured PBMCs, taken from culture after CMV antigen stimulation. The sequence was collected from a human donor in good health (CMV status not recorded). Some clones in this sample may be carry-over from other donors' samples.

CDR3 residues: CSAPPGGGRARGINEQFF. CDR3 coding DNA: TGCAGTGCCCCCCCGGGGGGCGGGAGGGCCCGGGGGATCAATGAGCAGTTCTTC. The chain carries TRBV20-1 and TRBJ2-1; TRBD2 matches 9 bases. The CDR3 covers 18 residues. Germline V gene lookup returns CDR1 DFQATT and CDR2 SNEGSKA (reference sequence). V shed 6 bases and J 6 bases; nucleotides not matched to a gene: 21.